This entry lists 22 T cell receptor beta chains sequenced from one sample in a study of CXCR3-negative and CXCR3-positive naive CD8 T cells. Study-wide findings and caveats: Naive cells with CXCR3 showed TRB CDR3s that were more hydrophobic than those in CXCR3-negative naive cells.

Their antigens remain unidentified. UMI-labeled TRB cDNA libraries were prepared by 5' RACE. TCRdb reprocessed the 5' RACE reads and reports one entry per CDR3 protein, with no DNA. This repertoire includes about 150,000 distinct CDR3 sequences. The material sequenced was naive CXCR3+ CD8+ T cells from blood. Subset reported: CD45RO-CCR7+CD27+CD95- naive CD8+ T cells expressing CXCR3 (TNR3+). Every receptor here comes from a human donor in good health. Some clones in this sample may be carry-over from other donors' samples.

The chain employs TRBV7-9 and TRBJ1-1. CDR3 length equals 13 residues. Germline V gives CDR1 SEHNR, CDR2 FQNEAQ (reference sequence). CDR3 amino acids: CASSHQSDAEAFF.

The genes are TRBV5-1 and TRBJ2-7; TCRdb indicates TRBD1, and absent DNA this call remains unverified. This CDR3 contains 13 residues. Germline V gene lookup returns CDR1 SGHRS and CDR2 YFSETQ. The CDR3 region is CASSLEGKNEQYF.

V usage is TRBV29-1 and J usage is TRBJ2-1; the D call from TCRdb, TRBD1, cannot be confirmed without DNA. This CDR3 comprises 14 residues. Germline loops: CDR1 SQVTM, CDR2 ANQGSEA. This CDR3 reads CSVEDRDTYNEQFF.

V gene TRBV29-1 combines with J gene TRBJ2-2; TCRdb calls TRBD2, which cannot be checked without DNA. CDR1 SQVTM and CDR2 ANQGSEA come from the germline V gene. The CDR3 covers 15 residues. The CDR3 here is CSVEEGSGGTGELFF.

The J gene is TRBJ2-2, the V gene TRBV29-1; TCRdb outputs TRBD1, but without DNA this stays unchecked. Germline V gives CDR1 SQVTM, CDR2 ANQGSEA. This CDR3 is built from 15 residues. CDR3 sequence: CSVESGTSNTGELFF.

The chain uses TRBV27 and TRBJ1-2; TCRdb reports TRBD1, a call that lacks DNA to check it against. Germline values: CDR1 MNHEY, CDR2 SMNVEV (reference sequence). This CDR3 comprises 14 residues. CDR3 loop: CASSLQGTNYGYTF.

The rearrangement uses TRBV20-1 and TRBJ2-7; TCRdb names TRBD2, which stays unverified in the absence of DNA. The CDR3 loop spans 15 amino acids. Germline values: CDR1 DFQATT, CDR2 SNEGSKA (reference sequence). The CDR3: CSAELTSVSSYEQYF.

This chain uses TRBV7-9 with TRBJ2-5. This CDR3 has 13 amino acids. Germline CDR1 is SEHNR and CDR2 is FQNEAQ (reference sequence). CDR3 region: CASSLRDRETQYF.

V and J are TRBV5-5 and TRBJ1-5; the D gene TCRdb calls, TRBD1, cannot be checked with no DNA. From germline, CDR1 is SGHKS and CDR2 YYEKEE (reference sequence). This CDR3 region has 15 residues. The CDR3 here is CASSTLDSSNQPQHF.

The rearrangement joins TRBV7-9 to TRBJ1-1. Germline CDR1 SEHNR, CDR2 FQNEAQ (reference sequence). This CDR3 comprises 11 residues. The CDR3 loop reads CASSLRTEAFF.

The CDR3 is CASRPGNTGELFF. This chain links TRBV7-9 with TRBJ2-2. Germline lookup yields CDR1 SEHNR and CDR2 FQNEAQ (reference sequence). CDR3 length: 13 residues. Using reference TRBV7-9 and TRBJ2-2 for the parts outside the CDR3, the full variable domain is DTGVSQNPRHKITKRGQNVTFRCDPISEHNRLYWYRQTLGQGPEFLTYFQNEAQLEKSRLLSDRFSAERPKGSFSTLEIQRTEQGDSAMYLCASRPGNTGELFFGEGSRLTVL.

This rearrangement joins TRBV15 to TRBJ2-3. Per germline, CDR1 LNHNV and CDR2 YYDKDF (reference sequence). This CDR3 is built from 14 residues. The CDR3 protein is CATSRDFGADTQYF.

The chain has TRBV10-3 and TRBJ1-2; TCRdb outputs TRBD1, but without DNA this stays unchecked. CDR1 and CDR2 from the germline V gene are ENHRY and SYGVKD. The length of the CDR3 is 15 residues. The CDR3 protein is CAITSLNRQGGGYTF.

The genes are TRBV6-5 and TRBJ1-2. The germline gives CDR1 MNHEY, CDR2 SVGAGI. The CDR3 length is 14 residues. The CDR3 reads CASSYRRDNSGYTF.

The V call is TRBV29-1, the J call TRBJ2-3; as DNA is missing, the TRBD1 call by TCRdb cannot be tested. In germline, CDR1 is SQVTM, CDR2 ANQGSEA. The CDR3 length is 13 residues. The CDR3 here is CSVPTPPGIPQYF.

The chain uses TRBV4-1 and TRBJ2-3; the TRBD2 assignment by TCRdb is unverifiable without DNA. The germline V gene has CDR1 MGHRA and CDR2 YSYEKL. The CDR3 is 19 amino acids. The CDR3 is CASSHTPWGLAGSTDTQYF.

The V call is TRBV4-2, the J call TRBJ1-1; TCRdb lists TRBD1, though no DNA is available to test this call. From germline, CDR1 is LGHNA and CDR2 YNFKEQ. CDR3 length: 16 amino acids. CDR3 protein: CASSQEFRDLNTEAFF.

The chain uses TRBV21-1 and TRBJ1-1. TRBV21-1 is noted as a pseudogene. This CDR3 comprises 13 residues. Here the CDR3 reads CASRKIRNTEAFF.

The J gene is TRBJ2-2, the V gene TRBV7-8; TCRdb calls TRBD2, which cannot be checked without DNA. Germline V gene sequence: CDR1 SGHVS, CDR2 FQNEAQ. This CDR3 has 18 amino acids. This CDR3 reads CASTPFAGLAGYTGELFF.

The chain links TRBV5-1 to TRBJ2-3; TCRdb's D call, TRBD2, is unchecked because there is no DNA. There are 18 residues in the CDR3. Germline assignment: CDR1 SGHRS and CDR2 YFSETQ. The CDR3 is CASSPDYQTPASTDTQYF.

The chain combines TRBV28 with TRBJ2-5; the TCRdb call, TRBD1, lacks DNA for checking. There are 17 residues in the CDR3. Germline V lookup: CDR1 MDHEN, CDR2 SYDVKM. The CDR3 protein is CASSREGPDRGQETQYF.

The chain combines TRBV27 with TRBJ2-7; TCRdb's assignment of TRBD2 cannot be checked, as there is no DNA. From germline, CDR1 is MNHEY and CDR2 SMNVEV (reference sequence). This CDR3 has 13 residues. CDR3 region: CASGAGESYEQYF.